What follows are 32 T cell receptor beta chains derived from one specimen sequenced in a study of blood T cells in healthy people across ages. For the second PCR, which ran for about 7 to 11 cycles, a sample-barcoded 5' primer and a J-beta primer mix were used. TCRdb reprocessed the 5' RACE reads via MiXCR and lists one record per CDR3 protein. The table lists around 1,700,000 distinct CDR3 sequences, roughly 27% of them singletons. The specimen sequenced was blood. The receptors here all came from a woman in her 30s in good health.

This clonotype was detected only a few times. The chain uses TRBV28 and TRBJ1-2, with D perhaps TRBD1 (6 bases). The V end was cut by 7 bases, the J end by 4 bases, with 13 bases between. The length of the CDR3 is 13 residues. Germline-derived CDR1 and CDR2 are MDHEN and SYDVKM. The CDR3 coding sequence is TGTGCCAGCAAAAGACAGGCCCTCTATGGCTACACCTTC. It encodes CASKRQALYGYTF.

This clonotype was seen many times. The J gene is TRBJ2-7, the V gene TRBV20-1; maybe TRBD2 (6 bases). Between the trimmed V and J ends, which lost 6 bases and 4 bases, there was a span of 16 bases. This CDR3 has 13 amino acids. Germline CDR1 DFQATT, CDR2 SNEGSKA (reference sequence). CDR3 residues: CSASRGDQYEQYF. CDR3 bases: TGCAGTGCCTCTCGCGGGGACCAATACGAGCAGTACTTC.

CDR3 residues: CASSLDRRGPEKLFF. In nucleotides, the CDR3 is TGCGCCAGCAGCTTGGATCGCAGGGGGCCCGAAAAACTGTTTTTT. This chain joins TRBV5-1 and TRBJ1-4, with TRBD1 matching over 8 bases. CDR3 length: 15 amino acids. Trimming at V came to 0 bases and at J to 8 bases, leaving 6 bases not matched to a gene. Germline V gene sequence: CDR1 SGHRS, CDR2 YFSETQ.

The sample holds many counts of this clonotype. The chain joins TRBV20-1 to TRBJ2-1; D tentatively fits TRBD1 or TRBD2 (6 bases each). Deletions cut 1 base from V and 7 bases from J, with 14 bases between. The CDR3 has 14 amino acids. From germline, CDR1 is DFQATT and CDR2 SNEGSKA (reference sequence). DNA of the CDR3: TGCAGTGCTAGAGGGGGGGCGGTTTGGAATGAGCAGTTCTTC. This gives the protein CSARGGAVWNEQFF.

Of note for this clonotype: Just one base apart from a much larger clone, this may be a read error. This rearrangement joins TRBV15 to TRBJ2-7; 11 positions agree with TRBD2. The CDR3 runs 15 residues. V lost 1 base, J lost 3 bases, and 2 bases stayed unmatched. The germline V gene has CDR1 LNHNV and CDR2 YYDKDF (reference sequence). CDR3 DNA sequence: TGTGCCACCAGCAGAGGACTAGCGGGGAGCTACGAGCAGTACTTC. Translated: CATSRGLAGSYEQYF. Complete variable domain (other parts from reference TRBV15 and TRBJ2-7): DAMVIQNPRYQVTQFGKPVTLSCSQTLNHNVMYWYQQKSSQAPKLLFHYYDKDFNNEADTPDNFQSRRPNTSFCFLDIRSPGLGDTAMYLCATSRGLAGSYEQYFGPGTRLTVT.

The chain joins TRBV7-7 to TRBJ2-1, with D tentatively TRBD2 (6 bases). The CDR3 is made up of 14 amino acids. V gave up 5 bases and J gave up 9 bases, with 17 bases separating them. Germline V lookup: CDR1 SSHAT, CDR2 FNYEAQ (reference sequence). CDR3 DNA: TGTGCCAGCAGCCCAACGCCGGGAGTCGGTGAGCAGTTCTTC. The encoded protein is CASSPTPGVGEQFF.

As regards this clonotype: The junction and the germline gene differ at one end; a read error may be behind it. The chain couples TRBV10-1 to TRBJ2-1, with a possible D match to TRBD2 (6 bases). The germline gives CDR1 WNHNN, CDR2 SYGVQD (reference sequence). The CDR3 runs 13 residues. This chain's CDR3 is CVSSPRGLNEQFF. The CDR3 nucleotides are TGCGTCAGCAGTCCAAGAGGACTAAATGAGCAGTTCTTC.

This clonotype was seen at least ten times. This rearrangement joins TRBV5-5 to TRBJ1-5; D may be TRBD1 (6 bases). Per the germline V gene, CDR1 is SGHKS and CDR2 is YYEKEE (reference sequence). The germline V and J ends were trimmed by 4 bases and 1 base, with 12 bases remaining between them. This CDR3 contains 15 residues. The CDR3, as DNA: TGTGCCAGCAGCGTAGGGGGTTGGAGCAATCAGCCCCAGCATTTT. It yields the protein CASSVGGWSNQPQHF.

This clonotype turned up a few times. A junction end diverges from the germline sequence, so it may reflect a read error. The gene calls are TRBV7-9 and TRBJ2-4, with 7 bases lining up with TRBD1. CDR1 SEHNR and CDR2 FQNEAQ come from the germline V gene (reference sequence). The CDR3 covers 13 residues. DNA of the CDR3: TGTGCCGGCAGCTTAGAGGGGGCGCTTGAGCAGTACTTC. It translates to CAGSLEGALEQYF.

The chain joins TRBV5-1 to TRBJ2-5; D tentatively reads TRBD1 or TRBD2 (5 bases each). V shed 4 bases and J shed 9 bases, with 22 bases lying between them. The CDR3 consists of 15 residues. Germline V gene lookup returns CDR1 SGHRS and CDR2 YFSETQ. The CDR3 bases are TGCGCCAGCAGCCCAAGGGACGACACGAAGGTGGCCCAGTACTTC. Translation gives CASSPRDDTKVAQYF.

The CDR3 protein is CASSAQGQLDTQYF. As DNA, the CDR3 is TGTGCCAGCAGTGCCCAGGGGCAGCTCGATACGCAGTATTTT. This sequence joins TRBV6-1 and TRBJ2-3, with D possibly being TRBD1 (6 bases). This CDR3 contains 14 residues. V lost 4 bases, J lost 6 bases, and 14 bases lay in between. Germline V CDR1 and CDR2: MNHNS, SASEGT.

This clonotype was observed at least ten times. The V call is TRBV29-1, the J call TRBJ2-1; D gene uncertain. The CDR3 is 11 amino acids. V lost 4 bases, J lost 9 bases, and 10 bases lay in between. Germline V gene sequence: CDR1 SQVTM, CDR2 ANQGSEA. The CDR3 loop is CSVAASLEQFF. Here the CDR3 DNA reads TGCAGCGTTGCGGCCTCTCTTGAGCAGTTCTTC.

This clonotype has ten or more counts. The chain joins TRBV6-5 to TRBJ1-6; D is unresolved. CDR3 length: 14 amino acids. Trimming stripped 6 bases from V and 6 bases from J, with 12 bases between. The germline CDR1 and CDR2 sequences are MNHEY and SVGAGI. In DNA form, the CDR3 reads TGTGCCAGCAGCAGAGCAGGCGGTAATTCACCCCTCCACTTT. Protein: CASSRAGGNSPLHF.

This chain uses TRBV5-6 with TRBJ2-3; tentatively, D is TRBD2 (5 bases). Trimming removed 6 bases at V and 1 base at J, with 18 bases between. Germline V lookup: CDR1 SGHDT, CDR2 YYEEEE. The CDR3 runs to 16 residues. CDR3 residues: CASTSVRVSGTDTQYF. The CDR3 region has the DNA TGTGCCAGCACCTCCGTCCGGGTTAGCGGCACAGATACGCAGTATTTT.

The chain employs TRBV7-9 and TRBJ1-2; TRBD1 aligns across 7 bases. There are 16 residues in the CDR3. CDR1 and CDR2 (germline): SEHNR, FQNEAQ (reference sequence). V was pared by 5 bases and J by 5 bases, with 14 bases of the junction left unmatched. In nucleotides, the CDR3 is TGTGCCAGCAGCCGATTCTCCGGGACAGAAGGGTATGGCTACACCTTC. Translating gives CASSRFSGTEGYGYTF. The full variable domain, with the rest looked up from reference TRBV7-9 and TRBJ1-2, is DTGVSQNPRHKITKRGQNVTFRCDPISEHNRLYWYRQTLGQGPEFLTYFQNEAQLEKSRLLSDRFSAERPKGSFSTLEIQRTEQGDSAMYLCASSRFSGTEGYGYTFGSGTRLTVV.

This clonotype was seen only a few times. The chain couples TRBV5-6 to TRBJ2-4; D is perhaps TRBD1 (6 bases). Trimming took off 2 bases at V and 6 bases at J, with 9 bases between the two ends. Germline CDR1 is SGHDT and CDR2 is YYEEEE. The CDR3 totals 13 residues. The CDR3 loop reads CASSFPRGNIQYF. DNA for the CDR3: TGTGCCAGCAGCTTTCCCAGGGGAAACATTCAGTACTTC.

At least ten counts were recorded for this clonotype. This chain's CDR3 is CASSTRTSGSLYEQYF. CDR3 nucleotide sequence: TGTGCCAGCAGCACTCGGACTAGCGGGAGTCTCTACGAGCAGTACTTC. This chain joins TRBV7-2 and TRBJ2-7, with TRBD2 matching 13 bases. CDR1 SGHTA and CDR2 FQGNSA come from the germline V gene. The CDR3 is 16 residues long. Losses at the gene ends were 5 bases for V and 3 bases for J; bases not matched to a gene: 7.

The chain uses TRBV10-1 and TRBJ2-3, with 7 bases matching TRBD2. The CDR3 contains 16 residues. The germline V gene has CDR1 WNHNN and CDR2 SYGVQD (reference sequence). V gave up 3 bases and J gave up 0 bases; unmatched junction bases: 6. The CDR3 bases are TGCGCCAGCAGTGAAGGGCCAGCGGGGAGCACAGATACGCAGTATTTT. It yields the protein CASSEGPAGSTDTQYF.

In its sample, this clonotype was seen a few times. The chain is built from TRBV19 and TRBJ1-5, with D hard to call. Germline-derived CDR1 and CDR2 are LNHDA and SQIVND (reference sequence). This CDR3 region has 14 residues. Trimming stripped 3 bases from V and 7 bases from J, with 13 bases between. The CDR3 DNA is TGTGCCAGTAGTATTGCAGCGCTCGGGCAGCCCCAGCATTTT. Its translation: CASSIAALGQPQHF.

This chain connects TRBV5-1 to TRBJ2-1; no clear D. Germline V CDR1 and CDR2: SGHRS, YFSETQ. The CDR3 runs to 16 residues. V lost 3 bases to trimming and J lost 12 bases, with 25 bases between them. Written as DNA, the CDR3 is TGCGCCAGCAGCTGGCTGGGCGGAAGAACCCCTGGGTGGCAGTTCTTC. Amino acid sequence: CASSWLGGRTPGWQFF.

The chain has TRBV7-9 and TRBJ2-5; 8 bases fit TRBD2. The CDR3 loop spans 15 amino acids. CDR1 and CDR2 from the germline V gene are SEHNR and FQNEAQ (reference sequence). The junction had 13 bases not matched to a gene; V was cut back by 6 bases and J by 7 bases. The CDR3 region is CASSPTGTRRGTQYF. Here the CDR3 DNA reads TGTGCCAGCAGTCCCACCGGGACTAGAAGGGGGACCCAGTACTTC.

The chain is built from TRBV7-2 and TRBJ2-7; D is unresolved. V lost 2 bases and J 0 bases, leaving 17 bases between the germline ends. Germline CDR1 SGHTA, CDR2 FQGNSA. The CDR3 runs to 17 residues. The CDR3 loop reads CASSLWVGKDVSYEQYF. As DNA, the CDR3 is TGTGCCAGCAGCTTATGGGTAGGGAAGGACGTCTCCTACGAGCAGTACTTC. The full variable domain, rest sourced from reference TRBV7-2 and TRBJ2-7, is GAGVSQSPSNKVTEKGKDVELRCDPISGHTALYWYRQSLGQGLEFLIYFQGNSAPDKSGLPSDRFSAERTGGSVSTLTIQRTQQEDSAVYLCASSLWVGKDVSYEQYFGPGTRLTVT.

The chain employs TRBV7-2 and TRBJ1-1; 9 bases align to TRBD1. This CDR3 spans 14 amino acids. V lost 5 bases to trimming and J lost 7 bases; unmatched junction nucleotides: 8. Germline V gives CDR1 SGHTA, CDR2 FQGNSA. The CDR3 loop is CASSQRTGAGEAFF. CDR3 nucleotide sequence: TGTGCCAGCAGCCAGCGGACAGGGGCGGGTGAAGCTTTCTTT.

V is TRBV29-1 and J is TRBJ1-4; TRBD1 is a possible D gene (6 bases). CDR3 length equals 11 residues. CDR1 and CDR2 (germline): SQVTM, ANQGSEA. CDR3 protein: CGGRVNEKLFF. The DNA for the CDR3 is TGCGGGGGCAGAGTTAATGAAAAACTGTTTTTT.

This clonotype was observed many times. V gene TRBV4-3 combines with J gene TRBJ2-7; D is unresolved. CDR1 LGHNA and CDR2 YSLEER come from the germline V gene. V lost 1 base, J lost 3 bases, and 7 bases lay in between. The CDR3 extends over 13 amino acids. CDR3 sequence: CASSQGQIYEQYF. The CDR3 nucleotides are TGCGCCAGCAGCCAAGGGCAGATCTACGAGCAGTACTTC.

The chain has TRBV18 and TRBJ2-4; D remains unclear. The CDR3 loop spans 16 amino acids. Germline V CDR1 and CDR2: KGHSH, LQKENI. Trimming removed 3 bases at V and 3 bases at J, with 15 bases between. CDR3: CASSPMTPVGKNIQYF. CDR3 in DNA: TGTGCCAGCTCACCCATGACCCCGGTGGGCAAAAACATTCAGTACTTC.

The rearrangement links TRBV29-1 to TRBJ2-7; D might be TRBD1 (8 bases). This CDR3 is built from 14 residues. Germline loops: CDR1 SQVTM, CDR2 ANQGSEA. Trimming took off 3 bases at V and 4 bases at J, with 16 bases between the two ends. The CDR3 loop reads CSVEGTGGGYEQYF. In DNA, the CDR3 is TGCAGCGTTGAGGGGACAGGCGGGGGATACGAGCAGTACTTC.

This rearrangement joins TRBV2 to TRBJ2-3; D is uncertain. The CDR3 totals 13 residues. Germline V gene sequence: CDR1 SNHLY, CDR2 FYNNEI. The ends were cut back, 2 bases at V and 5 bases at J, with 8 bases in the middle. CDR3 bases: TGTGCCAGCAGTGAACTTTTTGGAGATACGCAGTATTTT. Translation gives CASSELFGDTQYF.

This clonotype was seen only a few times. This chain links TRBV20-1 with TRBJ2-1; D is perhaps TRBD1 (5 bases). The CDR3 length is 13 residues. V lost 1 base and J 6 bases, leaving 10 bases between the germline ends. In germline, CDR1 is DFQATT, CDR2 SNEGSKA (reference sequence). In DNA, the CDR3 is TGCAGTGCTAGAGGTCCTAGGGGCAATGAGCAGTTCTTC. It encodes CSARGPRGNEQFF.

This clonotype was counted between two and nine times. The V gene is TRBV6-5, the J gene TRBJ1-6; 7 bases align to TRBD1. CDR1 and CDR2 from the germline V gene are MNHEY and SVGAGI. This CDR3 contains 16 residues. Germline trimming cut 2 bases from V and 3 bases from J; bases unmatched to any gene: 4. CDR3 nucleotides: TGTGCCAGCAGTTACGGACAGGAGGGCTATAATTCACCCCTCCACTTT. Translated: CASSYGQEGYNSPLHF.

Many counts were recorded for this clonotype. The chain couples TRBV20-1 to TRBJ1-2; no clear D gene. Looked up from germline, CDR1 is DFQATT and CDR2 is SNEGSKA (reference sequence). Deletions cut 3 bases from V and 5 bases from J, with 16 bases between. The CDR3 contains 14 residues. CDR3 nucleotides: TGCAGTGCTAGTGGGTCGGGGAGCGTTTATGGCTACACCTTC. Translation: CSASGSGSVYGYTF.

V and J are TRBV2 and TRBJ1-2, with D uncertain. Deletions cut 6 bases from V and 6 bases from J, with 17 bases between. The length of the CDR3 is 14 residues. Germline loops: CDR1 SNHLY, CDR2 FYNNEI. The CDR3 coding sequence is TGTGCCAGCAGCGATAGCCCCCCGGGAAATGGCTACACCTTC. Its translation is CASSDSPPGNGYTF. The full variable domain, in which reference TRBV2 and TRBJ1-2 provide the parts outside the CDR3, is EPEVTQTPSHQVTQMGQEVILRCVPISNHLYFYWYRQILGQKVEFLVSFYNNEISEKSEIFDDQFSVERPDGSNFTLKIRSTKLEDSAMYFCASSDSPPGNGYTFGSGTRLTVV.